This is a list of T cell receptor beta chains from one sample in a study of T cell responses to AZD1222 COVID-19 vaccine. Assay: immunoSEQ multiplex PCR; the TCRdb copy retains only in-frame clones and omits some. The repertoire has under 200,000 clones, approximately 92% of them found once; the top ten carry 1% to 1.5%. This sample comprised peripheral blood, obtained on day 0 of AZD1222 vaccination. All receptors come from an adult in good health. Both conserved end residues are part of each CDR3. D genes are given only for firm matches. Only some rows state a clone size, as once, few, many or a class for expanded clones.

>once|TRBV2|TRBD2|TRBJ2-3
CASSEAGLAGGITDTQYF
TGTGCCAGCAGTGAAGCCGGACTAGCGGGGGGGATCACAGATACGCAGTATTTT
>many|TRBV27|.|TRBJ2-7
CASSGGPGRSSYEQYF
TGTGCCAGCAGTGGAGGGCCAGGCAGAAGCTCCTACGAGCAGTACTTC
>.|TRBV2|.|TRBJ2-7
CASQGGYEQYF
TGTGCCAGCCAGGGGGGATACGAGCAGTACTTC
>.|TRBV5-4|.|TRBJ1-1
CASSLGQAVGTEAFF
TGTGCCAGCAGCTTGGGGCAAGCGGTCGGCACTGAAGCTTTCTTT
>.|TRBV6-5|.|TRBJ1-1
CASSRSDRRNTEAFF
TGTGCCAGCAGTCGGAGTGACAGGAGGAACACTGAAGCTTTCTTT
>.|TRBV19|.|TRBJ1-5
CASSIVGENQPQHF
TGTGCCAGTAGTATTGTAGGAGAAAATCAGCCCCAGCATTTT
>.|TRBV7-2|.|TRBJ1-5
CASTKRAFSNQPQHF
TGTGCCAGCACCAAGAGGGCGTTTAGCAATCAGCCCCAGCATTTT
>.|TRBV6-2/TRBV6-3|.|TRBJ2-4
CASSYQGGGQNIQYF
TGTGCCAGCAGTTACCAGGGAGGGGGGCAAAACATTCAGTACTTC
>.|TRBV7-9|.|TRBJ2-3
CASSSSTGVTDTQYF
TGTGCCAGCAGCTCCTCCACGGGAGTGACAGATACGCAGTATTTT
>once|TRBV6-5|.|TRBJ2-6
CASEGSDSGANVLTF
TGTGCCAGCGAGGGCAGCGACTCTGGGGCCAACGTCCTGACTTTC
>.|TRBV7-8|TRBD2|TRBJ2-2
CASSTSGGPNTGELFF
TGTGCCAGCAGTACTAGCGGGGGGCCAAACACCGGGGAGCTGTTTTTT
>.|TRBV5-1|.|TRBJ1-4
CASRQGQLATNEKLFF
TGCGCCAGCAGACAAGGACAGTTGGCAACTAATGAAAAACTGTTTTTT
>.|TRBV4-3|.|TRBJ1-1
CASSQDSAGNTEAFF
TGCGCCAGCAGCCAAGATTCGGCGGGGAACACTGAAGCTTTCTTT
>.|TRBV24-1|.|TRBJ1-5
CATSASGGGNQPQHF
TGTGCCACCAGTGCCTCGGGCGGGGGTAATCAGCCCCAGCATTTT
>.|TRBV6-5|.|TRBJ1-6
CASVPGLSNSPLHF
TGTGCCAGCGTCCCGGGACTATCAAACTCACCCCTCCACTTT
>.|TRBV4-3|.|TRBJ2-1
CASSQDFRLSPYNEQFF
TGCGCCAGCAGCCAAGATTTCCGACTTTCCCCGTACAATGAGCAGTTCTTC
>.|TRBV13|.|TRBJ1-1
CASSLLLGGYSAEAFF
TGTGCCAGCAGCTTATTATTGGGGGGATATAGCGCTGAAGCTTTCTTT
>.|TRBV28|.|TRBJ1-1
CASSLPWGMNTEAFF
TGTGCCAGCAGTTTGCCGTGGGGCATGAACACTGAAGCTTTCTTT
>.|TRBV4-3|TRBD1|TRBJ1-2
CASSQVVGTARYGYTF
TGCGCCAGCAGCCAAGTTGTAGGGACAGCCCGCTATGGCTACACCTTC
>.|TRBV29-1|.|TRBJ1-4
CSVVSHRSEKLFF
TGCAGCGTTGTATCGCACAGAAGTGAAAAACTGTTTTTT
>.|TRBV29-1|.|TRBJ1-3
CSARLGGEDGNTIYF
TGCAGCGCCCGCCTAGGGGGAGAGGATGGAAACACCATATATTTT
>.|TRBV6-5|.|TRBJ1-1
CASRRQGTEAFF
TGTGCCAGCAGACGCCAGGGCACTGAAGCTTTCTTT
>.|TRBV4-1|.|TRBJ1-4
CASSVSGAGAFREKLFF
TGCGCCAGCAGCGTAAGTGGAGCGGGGGCTTTCCGGGAAAAACTGTTTTTT
>.|TRBV2|.|TRBJ1-3
CASSFDRASGNTIYF
TGTGCCAGCAGTTTCGACAGAGCCTCTGGAAACACCATATATTTT
>.|TRBV7-2|.|TRBJ1-6
CASSLGLINSPLHF
TGTGCCAGCAGCTTGGGACTGATCAATTCACCCCTCCACTTT
>.|TRBV24-1|.|TRBJ1-5
CATSRALDQPQHF
TGTGCCACCAGCCGGGCCCTGGATCAGCCCCAGCATTTT
>.|TRBV19|TRBD2|TRBJ2-1
CASMAGAGGRNEQFF
TGTGCCAGTATGGCGGGGGCGGGGGGAAGGAATGAGCAGTTCTTC
>.|TRBV7-2|.|TRBJ1-6
CASSLGRSNSPLHF
TGTGCCAGCAGCTTGGGACGGAGTAATTCACCCCTCCACTTT
>.|TRBV5-1|.|TRBJ2-2
CASSDTDTGELFF
TGCGCCAGCAGCGACACAGACACCGGGGAGCTGTTTTTT
>.|TRBV3-1/TRBV3-2|.|TRBJ1-3
CASSRWGSGNTIYF
TGTGCCAGCAGCCGGTGGGGATCTGGAAACACCATATATTTT
>few|TRBV28|.|TRBJ1-1
CASSSGGRGATEAFF
TGTGCCAGCAGTTCAGGAGGGAGGGGGGCCACTGAAGCTTTCTTT
>.|TRBV6-2/TRBV6-3|.|TRBJ1-1
CASSYNREETWDTEAFF
TGTGCCAGCAGTTACAATAGGGAGGAAACGTGGGACACTGAAGCTTTCTTT
>.|TRBV2|.|TRBJ2-6
CASSEGVHSSGANVLTF
TGTGCCAGCAGTGAAGGGGTTCACAGCTCTGGGGCCAACGTCCTGACTTTC
>.|TRBV3-1/TRBV3-2|.|TRBJ2-2
CASSHRVLQVTGELFF
TGTGCCAGCAGCCACCGGGTCCTCCAGGTGACCGGGGAGCTGTTTTTT
>.|TRBV6-2/TRBV6-3|.|TRBJ1-5
CASSGTEAGSQPQHF
TGTGCCAGCAGTGGGACGGAGGCGGGGAGTCAGCCCCAGCATTTT
>.|TRBV12-3/TRBV12-4|.|TRBJ1-2
CASTPDPNYGYTF
TGTGCCAGCACCCCAGATCCTAACTATGGCTACACCTTC
>.|TRBV27|TRBD1|TRBJ1-4
CASSKRDRTNEKLFF
TGTGCCAGCAGTAAACGGGACAGAACTAATGAAAAACTGTTTTTT
>.|TRBV6-5|.|TRBJ1-2
CAGSPIASGGYGYTF
TGTGCCGGGAGTCCCATAGCGTCGGGCGGCTATGGCTACACCTTC
>.|TRBV7-2|TRBD1|TRBJ1-1
CASSLVGQGRYTEAFF
TGTGCCAGCAGCTTAGTAGGACAGGGGAGGTACACTGAAGCTTTCTTT
>.|TRBV9|TRBD1|TRBJ1-1
CASSVGQGSTEAFF
TGTGCCAGCAGCGTAGGACAGGGAAGCACTGAAGCTTTCTTT
>.|TRBV7-9|.|TRBJ2-1
CASSISREYNEQFF
TGTGCCAGCAGCATTAGCCGGGAATACAATGAGCAGTTCTTC
>.|TRBV5-1|.|TRBJ1-1
CASSLGPAGGSGAFF
TGCGCCAGCAGCTTGGGCCCCGCAGGCGGGAGTGGAGCTTTCTTT